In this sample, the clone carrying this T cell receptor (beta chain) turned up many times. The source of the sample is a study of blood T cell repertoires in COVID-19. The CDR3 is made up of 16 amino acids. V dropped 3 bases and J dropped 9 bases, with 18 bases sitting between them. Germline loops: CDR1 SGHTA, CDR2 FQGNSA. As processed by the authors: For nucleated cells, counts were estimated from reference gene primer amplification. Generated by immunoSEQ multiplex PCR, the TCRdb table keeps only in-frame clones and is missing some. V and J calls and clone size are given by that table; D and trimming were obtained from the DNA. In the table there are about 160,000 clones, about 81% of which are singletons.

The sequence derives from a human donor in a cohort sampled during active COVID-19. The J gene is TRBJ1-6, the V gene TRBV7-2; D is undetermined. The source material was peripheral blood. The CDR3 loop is CASSLFAGGMSSPLHF. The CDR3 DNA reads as TGTGCCAGCAGCTTGTTCGCAGGAGGGATGAGTTCACCCCTCCACTTT.